This T cell receptor beta chain was documented in a study of blood T cell repertoires in COVID-19. About the study: Samples came from the United States, Italy and Spain, spanning acute and convalescent COVID-19. The analysed material was cDNA or gDNA that came from T cells, B-cell-depleted T cells, or PBMCs.

Methods used by the authors: Reference gene primer amplification in the assay estimated nucleated cell counts. Here immunoSEQ multiplex PCR was the method, and the copy in TCRdb shows in-frame clones only, minus some. V, J and clone size derive from that table, while D and trimming were established from the DNA sequence. The data show approximately 390,000 clones, around 90% seen once. V lost 1 base, J lost 8 bases, and 18 bases lay in between. From germline, CDR1 is SGHRS and CDR2 YFSETQ. This CDR3 has 15 amino acids. J is TRBJ1-2 and V is TRBV5-1; D is perhaps TRBD1 (5 bases). The sequenced sample consisted of PBMCs or T cells enriched from blood (not recorded which). This TCR derives from a woman between 40 and 55 years old with acute COVID-19. The CDR3 is CASSLLNDGGEGYTF. DNA for the CDR3: TGCGCCAGCAGCTTGCTAAACGACGGGGGTGAAGGCTACACCTTC.